The rows below give T cell receptor beta chains drawn from one sample of a study of long-term antiretroviral therapy in people with HIV. Generated by immunoSEQ multiplex PCR, the TCRdb table keeps only in-frame clones and is missing some. The data hold approximately 24,000 clones, with about 80% observed a single time. The starting material was unsorted PBMCs, obtained 4.4 years after starting antiretroviral therapy. The receptors here all came from a young man with HIV. Each CDR3 is given with its conserved first and last residue. D genes are given only for firm matches. The size field is filled for only some rows; it gives once, few, many or a size class.

NA,TRBJ2-6,20,TRBD1,TRBV7-8,CASSPSFRGQGGAGANVLTF,TGTGCCAGCAGCCCCTCCTTCCGGGGACAGGGGGGGGCCGGGGCCAACGTCCTGACTTTC
few,TRBJ2-7,12,NA,TRBV6-5,CASSQDSYEQYF,TGTGCCAGCAGTCAGGACAGCTACGAGCAGTACTTC
NA,TRBJ2-7,14,TRBD1,TRBV19,CASSITGETYEQYF,TGTGCCAGTAGTATAACAGGGGAAACCTACGAGCAGTACTTC
NA,TRBJ2-2,15,TRBD1,TRBV4-2,CASSPRTGSTGELFF,TGTGCCAGCAGCCCTCGGACAGGGAGTACCGGGGAGCTGTTTTTT
NA,TRBJ2-7,14,TRBD2,TRBV19,CASSVSGSSYEQYF,TGTGCCAGTAGTGTTAGCGGGAGCTCCTACGAGCAGTACTTC
medium-sized,TRBJ2-1,11,NA,TRBV19,CASSAHNEQFF,TGTGCCAGTAGTGCTCACAATGAGCAGTTCTTC
NA,TRBJ2-1,17,TRBD2,TRBV7-9,CASSLGTSGILHNEQFF,TGTGCCAGCAGCTTAGGAACTAGCGGGATCCTCCACAATGAGCAGTTCTTC
NA,TRBJ2-7,17,TRBD2,TRBV7-9,CASSLEVAGEYSYEQYF,TGTGCCAGCAGCTTAGAGGTAGCGGGAGAGTACTCCTACGAGCAGTACTTC
NA,TRBJ1-1,14,NA,TRBV5-1,CASSLDRTRDEAFF,TGCGCCAGCAGCCTTGACAGGACCAGAGATGAAGCTTTCTTT
NA,TRBJ2-3,13,NA,TRBV5-1,CASSLARGDTQYF,TGCGCCAGCAGCTTGGCGAGGGGGGATACGCAGTATTTT
NA,TRBJ2-2,15,NA,TRBV7-6,CASSLVQLSTGELFF,TGTGCCAGCAGCTTAGTACAGCTCTCGACCGGGGAGCTGTTTTTT
NA,TRBJ2-2,15,NA,TRBV27,CASSPLPLNTGELFF,TGTGCCAGCAGTCCCCTCCCCCTAAACACCGGGGAGCTGTTTTTT
NA,TRBJ1-2,16,NA,TRBV6-1,CASSEVSNAPRSGYTF,TGTGCCAGCAGTGAAGTGTCGAACGCCCCTAGGAGCGGCTACACCTTC
few,TRBJ1-1,15,NA,TRBV7-9,CASSLRSGLDTEAFF,TGTGCCAGCAGCTTACGGTCGGGACTTGACACTGAAGCTTTCTTT
NA,TRBJ1-1,17,NA,TRBV10-3,CAISDRGGRGANTEAFF,TGTGCCATCAGTGACAGAGGAGGAAGAGGGGCCAACACTGAAGCTTTCTTT
NA,TRBJ1-2,16,NA,TRBV5-6,CASSLTAREENYGYTF,TGTGCCAGCAGCTTGACGGCCAGGGAAGAGAACTATGGCTACACCTTC
NA,TRBJ2-1,15,TRBD2,TRBV9,CASSLRLAGYNEQFF,TGTGCCAGCAGCCTTCGACTAGCGGGATACAATGAGCAGTTCTTC
NA,TRBJ1-1,14,NA,TRBV5-1,CASSLGGGGTEAFF,TGCGCCAGCAGCTTGGGAGGGGGTGGAACTGAAGCTTTCTTT
once,TRBJ1-1,11,NA,TRBV5-6,CASERNTEAFF,TGTGCCAGCGAGAGAAACACTGAAGCTTTCTTT
NA,TRBJ2-7,13,TRBD1,TRBV6-1,CASSAGTDYEQYF,TGTGCCAGCAGTGCTGGGACAGACTACGAGCAGTACTTC
once,TRBJ2-1,16,TRBD1,TRBV7-9,CASSLRDRVYDNEQFF,TGTGCCAGCAGCCTCCGGGACAGGGTTTACGACAATGAGCAGTTCTTC
NA,TRBJ2-4,16,NA,TRBV9,CASSVGGGLAKNIQYF,TGTGCCAGCAGCGTAGGTGGGGGACTAGCCAAAAACATTCAGTACTTC
NA,TRBJ2-5,13,NA,TRBV27,CASSYSPQETQYF,TGTGCCAGCAGTTATAGTCCCCAAGAGACCCAGTACTTC
NA,TRBJ2-7,13,TRBD1,TRBV2,CASSRTGTYEQYF,TGTGCCAGCAGTAGGACAGGAACCTACGAGCAGTACTTC
NA,TRBJ2-5,16,TRBD2,TRBV5-4,CASSGTSGRAQETQYF,TGTGCCAGCAGCGGCACTAGCGGGAGGGCCCAAGAGACCCAGTACTTC
NA,TRBJ1-1,15,TRBD1,TRBV7-6,CASSFRRDRNTEAFF,TGTGCCAGCAGCTTTAGGAGGGACAGGAACACTGAAGCTTTCTTT